This entry lists 4 T cell receptor beta chains sequenced from one sample in a study of cytomegalovirus exposure and HLA in healthy donors. PCR involved 60 Vbeta and 13 Jbeta primers. Produced via immunoSEQ multiplex PCR; TCRdb's table is partial and in-frame only. The table has about 210,000 clones, roughly 80% seen once. The sequenced sample was PBMCs. These receptor sequences come from a male donor in good health and CMV-seropositive.

In this sample, this clone turned up a few times. The chain has TRBV28 and TRBJ2-7; D gene uncertain. CDR1 and CDR2 from the germline V gene are MDHEN and SYDVKM. The CDR3 loop spans 12 amino acids. Trimming took 1 base from V and 3 from J, leaving 4 bases between them. Here the CDR3 reads CASSLSYYEQYF. Here the CDR3 DNA reads TGTGCCAGCAGTTTATCCTACTACGAGCAGTACTTC.

The genes are TRBV7-2 and TRBJ2-1, with 7 bases aligning to TRBD1. V dropped 4 bases and J dropped 0; count of bases not matched to a gene: 6. Germline V CDR1 and CDR2: SGHTA, FQGNSA. This CDR3 comprises 16 residues. As DNA, the CDR3 is TGTGCCAGCAGCTACGACAGGGTAAGCTCCTACAATGAGCAGTTCTTC. This codes for CASSYDRVSSYNEQFF. Together with reference TRBV7-2 and TRBJ2-1, the CDR3 gives the full variable domain: GAGVSQSPSNKVTEKGKDVELRCDPISGHTALYWYRQSLGQGLEFLIYFQGNSAPDKSGLPSDRFSAERTGGSVSTLTIQRTQQEDSAVYLCASSYDRVSSYNEQFFGPGTRLTVL.

The genes are TRBV9 and TRBJ2-3; 9 bases agree with TRBD1. Germline CDR1 reads SGDLS; CDR2 reads YYNGEE. The CDR3 is made up of 17 amino acids. V lost 4 bases to trimming and J lost 6 bases; unmatched junction nucleotides: 15. CDR3 amino acids: CASSPLNRGQGIDTQYF. CDR3 in DNA: TGTGCCAGCAGCCCGCTAAATCGGGGACAGGGCATCGATACGCAGTATTTT.

This clone was seen only once. V usage is TRBV19 and J usage is TRBJ1-2; TRBD1 is a possible D gene (6 bases). Germline V gene lookup returns CDR1 LNHDA and CDR2 SQIVND (reference sequence). The CDR3 has 13 residues. Trimming removed 6 bases from V and 4 bases from J, with 12 bases in between. The CDR3 coding sequence is TGTGCCAGTAGGAGGGACACAGTCTATGGCTACACCTTC. It codes for CASRRDTVYGYTF. The variable domain in full, with the rest retrieved from reference TRBV19 and TRBJ1-2, is DGGITQSPKYLFRKEGQNVTLSCEQNLNHDAMYWYRQDPGQGLRLIYYSQIVNDFQKGDIAEGYSVSREKKESFPLTVTSAQKNPTAFYLCASRRDTVYGYTFGSGTRLTVV.